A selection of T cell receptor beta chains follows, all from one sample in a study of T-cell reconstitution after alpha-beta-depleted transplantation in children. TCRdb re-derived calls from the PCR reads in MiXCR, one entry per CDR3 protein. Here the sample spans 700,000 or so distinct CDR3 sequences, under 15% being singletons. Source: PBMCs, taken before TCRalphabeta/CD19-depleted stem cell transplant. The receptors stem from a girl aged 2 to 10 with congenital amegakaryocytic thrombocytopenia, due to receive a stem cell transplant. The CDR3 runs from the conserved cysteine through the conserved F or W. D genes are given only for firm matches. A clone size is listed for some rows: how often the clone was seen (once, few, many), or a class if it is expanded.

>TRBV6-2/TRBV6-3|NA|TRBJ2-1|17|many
CASSYSIGGMGADEQFF
TGTGCCAGCAGTTACTCGATTGGCGGAATGGGGGCGGATGAGCAGTTCTTC
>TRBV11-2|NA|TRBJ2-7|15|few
CASSSIRDPAYEQYF
TGTGCCAGCAGCTCCATCCGGGACCCCGCCTACGAGCAGTACTTC
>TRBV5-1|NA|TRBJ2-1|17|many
CASSSEWRRIRYNEQFF
TGCGCCAGCAGCTCCGAGTGGCGGAGGATAAGGTACAATGAGCAGTTCTTC
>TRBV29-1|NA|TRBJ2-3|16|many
CSVDLPSRVGTDTQYF
TGCAGCGTTGACCTTCCCTCCAGGGTGGGCACAGATACGCAGTATTTT
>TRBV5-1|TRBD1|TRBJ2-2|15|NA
CASSSEDRVAGELFF
TGCGCCAGCAGCTCCGAGGACAGGGTCGCCGGGGAGCTGTTTTTT
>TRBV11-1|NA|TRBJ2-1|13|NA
CASSRGRLTEQFF
TGTGCCAGCAGCCGTGGGAGATTGACTGAGCAGTTCTTC
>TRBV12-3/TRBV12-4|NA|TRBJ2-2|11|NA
CASTQGGELFF
TGTGCCAGCACCCAGGGCGGGGAGCTGTTTTTT
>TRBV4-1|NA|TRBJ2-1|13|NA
CAGSPVRYNEQFF
TGCGCCGGCAGCCCGGTGCGCTACAATGAGCAGTTCTTC
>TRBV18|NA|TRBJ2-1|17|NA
CASSPDYLRQGSNEQFF
TGTGCCAGCTCACCAGATTATCTTCGGCAGGGAAGCAATGAGCAGTTCTTC
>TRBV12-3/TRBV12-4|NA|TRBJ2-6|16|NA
CASSYSGKTGANVLTF
TGTGCCAGCAGTTACTCAGGGAAAACTGGGGCCAACGTCCTGACTTTC
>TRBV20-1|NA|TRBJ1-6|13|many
CSASGVDEAPLHF
TGCAGTGCTAGTGGGGTTGATGAGGCACCCCTCCACTTT
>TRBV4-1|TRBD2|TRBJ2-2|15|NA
CASRMEAGFTGELFF
TGCGCCAGCAGGATGGAAGCGGGATTTACCGGGGAGCTGTTTTTT
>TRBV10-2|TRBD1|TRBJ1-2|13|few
CASSGQGADGYTF
TGCGCCAGCAGTGGACAGGGGGCTGATGGCTACACCTTC
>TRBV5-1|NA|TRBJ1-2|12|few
CASSLNSDGYTF
TGCGCCAGCAGCTTGAATTCGGATGGCTACACCTTC
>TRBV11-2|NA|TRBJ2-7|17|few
CASSLRGTVLPIYEQYF
TGTGCCAGCAGCTTACGGGGGACGGTACTCCCGATCTACGAGCAGTACTTC
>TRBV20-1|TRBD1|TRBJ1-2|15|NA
CSAPLGQTIAYGYTF
TGCAGTGCCCCGCTGGGACAGACCATCGCATATGGCTACACCTTC
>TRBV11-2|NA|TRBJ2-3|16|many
CASSPSRGNPTDTQYF
TGTGCCAGCAGCCCCAGTCGGGGGAACCCCACAGATACGCAGTATTTT
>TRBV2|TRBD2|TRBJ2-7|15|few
CASAGKTSGSYEQYF
TGTGCCAGCGCAGGGAAGACTAGCGGGAGTTACGAGCAGTACTTC
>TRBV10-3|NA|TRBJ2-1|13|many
CAISDVKVDEQFF
TGTGCCATCAGTGACGTAAAGGTGGATGAGCAGTTCTTC
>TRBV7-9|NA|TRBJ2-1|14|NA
CASSLALRYNEQFF
TGTGCCAGCAGCTTAGCGTTGCGGTACAATGAGCAGTTCTTC
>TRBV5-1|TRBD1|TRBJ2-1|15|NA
CASSAGQGEYNEQFF
TGCGCCAGCAGCGCGGGACAGGGGGAGTACAATGAGCAGTTCTTC
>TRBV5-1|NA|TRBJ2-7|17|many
CASSSKMELVKWYEQYF
TGCGCCAGCAGCAGTAAAATGGAACTAGTTAAGTGGTACGAGCAGTACTTC
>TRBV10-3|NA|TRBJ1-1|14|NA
CAISESNGGTEAFF
TGTGCCATCAGTGAGTCGAACGGGGGCACTGAAGCTTTCTTT
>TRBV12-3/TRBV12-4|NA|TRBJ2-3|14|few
CASSLASDTDTQYF
TGTGCCAGCAGTTTGGCGTCGGACACAGATACGCAGTATTTT
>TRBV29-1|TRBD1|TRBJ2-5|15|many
CSVAPSSGTGETQYF
TGCAGCGTCGCCCCCTCAAGCGGGACAGGGGAGACCCAGTACTTC
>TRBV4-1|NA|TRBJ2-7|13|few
CASSPFGGYEQYF
TGCGCCAGCAGCCCTTTTGGGGGCTACGAGCAGTACTTC
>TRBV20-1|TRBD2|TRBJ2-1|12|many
CSARERENEQFF
TGCAGTGCTAGAGAGCGGGAGAATGAGCAGTTCTTC
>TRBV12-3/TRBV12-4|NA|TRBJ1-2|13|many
CASSLRGDYGYTF
TGTGCCAGCAGTTTAAGAGGGGACTATGGCTACACCTTC
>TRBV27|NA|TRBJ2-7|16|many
CASSLYGGVGPYEQYF
TGTGCCAGCAGTTTATATGGGGGAGTCGGTCCCTACGAGCAGTACTTC
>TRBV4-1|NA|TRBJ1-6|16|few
CASSQDAGGIDSPLHF
TGCGCCAGCAGCCAAGACGCAGGCGGAATTGATTCACCCCTCCACTTT
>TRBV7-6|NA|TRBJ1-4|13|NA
CASRAGGDEKLFF
TGTGCCAGTCGGGCGGGGGGGGATGAAAAACTGTTTTTT
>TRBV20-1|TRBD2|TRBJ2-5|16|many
CSARLLLAGTKETQYF
TGCAGTGCTAGATTACTCCTAGCGGGTACCAAAGAGACCCAGTACTTC
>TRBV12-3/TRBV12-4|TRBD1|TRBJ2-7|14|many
CASSNPRDSHEQYF
TGTGCCAGCAGTAACCCTAGGGACAGCCACGAGCAGTACTTC
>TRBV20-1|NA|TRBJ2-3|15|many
CSAPPPADRTDTQYF
TGCAGTGCCCCACCACCAGCGGACCGCACAGATACGCAGTATTTT
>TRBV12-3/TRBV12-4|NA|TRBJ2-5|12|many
CASRGLQETQYF
TGTGCCAGCAGGGGCCTCCAAGAGACCCAGTACTTC
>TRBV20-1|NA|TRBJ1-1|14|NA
CSASPGPLKGEAFF
TGCAGTGCTAGTCCCGGGCCTTTAAAGGGGGAAGCTTTCTTT
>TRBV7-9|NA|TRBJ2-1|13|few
CASSPPAGGEQFF
TGTGCCAGCAGCCCCCCCGCGGGTGGTGAGCAGTTCTTC
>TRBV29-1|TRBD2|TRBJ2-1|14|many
CSVELAGGLNEQFF
TGCAGCGTTGAACTAGCGGGAGGTCTCAATGAGCAGTTCTTC
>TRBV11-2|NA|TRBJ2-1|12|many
CASSLGPREQFF
TGTGCCAGCAGCTTAGGGCCAAGGGAGCAGTTCTTC
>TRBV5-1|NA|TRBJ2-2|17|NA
CASSSYSAVGNTGELFF
TGCGCCAGCAGCTCTTATTCAGCGGTGGGGAACACCGGGGAGCTGTTTTTT
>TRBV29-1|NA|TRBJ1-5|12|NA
CSVGRSNQPQHF
TGCAGCGTTGGAAGAAGCAATCAGCCCCAGCATTTT
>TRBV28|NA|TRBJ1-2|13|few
CASRSTQWSGYTF
TGTGCCAGCAGGTCGACGCAGTGGAGTGGCTACACCTTC
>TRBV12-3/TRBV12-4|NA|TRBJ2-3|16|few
CASSLRGIPGVDTQYF
TGTGCCAGCAGTTTAAGGGGAATTCCGGGGGTGGATACGCAGTATTTT
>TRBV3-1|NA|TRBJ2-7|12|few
CASSQTRFEQYF
TGTGCCAGCAGCCAAACTAGATTCGAGCAGTACTTC
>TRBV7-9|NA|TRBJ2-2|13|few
CASGRGNTGELFF
TGTGCCAGCGGGCGGGGAAACACCGGGGAGCTGTTTTTT
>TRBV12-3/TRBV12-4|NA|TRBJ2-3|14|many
CASRRLAEGDTQYF
TGTGCCAGCAGGCGATTAGCGGAAGGGGATACGCAGTATTTT
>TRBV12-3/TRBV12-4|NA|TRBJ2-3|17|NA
CASSATWGDASTDTQYF
TGTGCCAGCAGTGCTACATGGGGGGATGCTAGCACAGATACGCAGTATTTT
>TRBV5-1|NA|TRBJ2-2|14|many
CASSIGPSTGELFF
TGCGCCAGCAGCATCGGGCCGAGCACCGGGGAGCTGTTTTTT
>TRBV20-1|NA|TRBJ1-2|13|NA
CSAELTDSGGDTF
TGCAGTGCTGAACTCACGGACTCTGGGGGCGACACCTTC
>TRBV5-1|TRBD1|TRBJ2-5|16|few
CASSRTWTGKGETQYF
TGCGCCAGCAGCCGGACGTGGACAGGGAAGGGAGAGACCCAGTACTTC
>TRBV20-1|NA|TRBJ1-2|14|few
CSAPVGQSNYGYTF
TGCAGTGCCCCAGTAGGGCAATCTAACTATGGCTACACCTTC
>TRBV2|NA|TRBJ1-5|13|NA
CASSEQRIQPQHF
TGTGCCAGCAGTGAACAAAGGATTCAGCCCCAGCATTTT
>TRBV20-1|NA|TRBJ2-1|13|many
CSAREVHYNEQFF
TGCAGTGCTAGGGAGGTTCATTACAATGAGCAGTTCTTC
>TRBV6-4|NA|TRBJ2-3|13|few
CASSDSGDPRRYF
TGTGCCAGCAGTGACTCGGGGGACCCACGACGGTATTTT
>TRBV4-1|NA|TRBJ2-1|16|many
CASSPRPRDLYNEQFF
TGCGCCAGCAGCCCGCGTCCCCGGGACCTTTACAATGAGCAGTTCTTC
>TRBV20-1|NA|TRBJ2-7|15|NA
CSARGSRHTSYEQYF
TGCAGTGCTAGAGGGTCCAGGCATACCTCCTACGAGCAGTACTTC